This T cell receptor beta chain was recovered during a study of T cell responses to AZD1222 COVID-19 vaccine. General study findings and limits: Vaccine-associated CD4 TCRs spanned spike, dominant at 160-218 and 743-854.

The CDR3 contains 14 residues. The germline V and J ends were trimmed by 3 bases and 2 bases, with 8 bases remaining between them. Germline V gene data show CDR1 as KGHDR and CDR2 as SFDVKD. Details on this clone: Its antigen is not known.

Profiled with immunoSEQ multiplex PCR; TCRdb holds only in-frame clones, not every one. The sample lists tens of thousands of clones, approximately 89% occurring once. The source of this sequence is an adult who received the AZD1222 COVID-19 vaccine. The input for sequencing was peripheral blood, taken 28 days after the second AZD1222 dose. The chain uses TRBV24-1 and TRBJ2-3; no firm D call. The CDR3 sequence: CATSDKGSTDTQYF. The DNA for the CDR3 is TGTGCCACCAGTGATAAGGGATCCACAGATACGCAGTATTTT.